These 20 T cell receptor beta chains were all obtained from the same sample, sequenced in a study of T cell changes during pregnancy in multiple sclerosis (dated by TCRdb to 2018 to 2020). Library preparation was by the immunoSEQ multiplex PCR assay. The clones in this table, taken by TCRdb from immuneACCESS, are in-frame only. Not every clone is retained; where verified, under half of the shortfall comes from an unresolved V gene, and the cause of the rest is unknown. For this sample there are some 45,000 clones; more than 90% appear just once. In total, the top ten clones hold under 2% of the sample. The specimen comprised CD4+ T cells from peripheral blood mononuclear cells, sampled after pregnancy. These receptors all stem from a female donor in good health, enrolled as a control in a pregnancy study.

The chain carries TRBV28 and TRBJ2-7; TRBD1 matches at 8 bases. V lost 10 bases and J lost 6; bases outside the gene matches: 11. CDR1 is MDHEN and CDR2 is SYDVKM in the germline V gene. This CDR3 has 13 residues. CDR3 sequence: CATQTGTGSEQYF. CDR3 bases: TGTGCCACCCAAACCGGGACAGGTTCCGAGCAGTACTTC.

The CDR3 coding sequence is TGTGCCAGCAGTCCCCCCTCCCCGGGAACCTACGAGCAGTACTTC. The encoded protein is CASSPPSPGTYEQYF. The chain couples TRBV6-1 to TRBJ2-7; weak D call: TRBD2 (5 bases). With 5 bases removed from V and 2 bases from J, the gap between germline ends came to 16 bases. The CDR3 length is 15 residues. CDR1 is MNHNS, CDR2 SASEGT, per germline.

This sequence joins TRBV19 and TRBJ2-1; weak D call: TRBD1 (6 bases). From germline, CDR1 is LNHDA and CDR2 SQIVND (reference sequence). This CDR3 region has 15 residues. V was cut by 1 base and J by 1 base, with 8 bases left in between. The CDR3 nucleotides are TGTGCCAGTAGTATAGGGACAGCATCCTACAATGAGCAGTTCTTC. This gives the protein CASSIGTASYNEQFF.

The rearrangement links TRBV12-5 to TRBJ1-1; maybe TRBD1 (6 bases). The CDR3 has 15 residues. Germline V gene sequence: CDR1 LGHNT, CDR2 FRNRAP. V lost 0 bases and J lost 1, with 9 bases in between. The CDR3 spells CASGLVLGGNTEAFF. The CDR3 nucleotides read TGTGCTAGTGGTTTGGTATTAGGGGGGAACACTGAAGCTTTCTTT.

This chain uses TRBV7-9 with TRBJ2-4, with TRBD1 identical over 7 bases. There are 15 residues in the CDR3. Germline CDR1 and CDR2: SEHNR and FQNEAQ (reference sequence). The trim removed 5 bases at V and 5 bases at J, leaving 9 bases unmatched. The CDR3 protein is CASSLRRDSENIQYF. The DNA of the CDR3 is TGTGCCAGCAGCCTCCGACGGGACAGCGAAAACATTCAGTACTTC. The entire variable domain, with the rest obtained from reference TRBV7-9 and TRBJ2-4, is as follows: DTGVSQNPRHKITKRGQNVTFRCDPISEHNRLYWYRQTLGQGPEFLTYFQNEAQLEKSRLLSDRFSAERPKGSFSTLEIQRTEQGDSAMYLCASSLRRDSENIQYFGAGTRLSVL.

The CDR3 region has the DNA TGTGCCAGCAGTGAAGAATTGGGCAGTAACTATGGCTACACCTTC. Translated: CASSEELGSNYGYTF. The chain uses TRBV6-1 and TRBJ1-2; no firm D call. The CDR3 spans 15 residues. V was trimmed by 1 base and J by 1 base, leaving 10 bases between them. The germline V gene encodes CDR1 MNHNS and CDR2 SASEGT.

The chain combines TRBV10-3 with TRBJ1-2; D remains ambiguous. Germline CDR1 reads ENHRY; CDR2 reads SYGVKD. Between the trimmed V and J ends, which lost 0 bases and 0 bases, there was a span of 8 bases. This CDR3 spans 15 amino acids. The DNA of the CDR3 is TGTGCCATCAGTGAGTCGAGCTCCCCTAACTATGGCTACACCTTC. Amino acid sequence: CAISESSSPNYGYTF.

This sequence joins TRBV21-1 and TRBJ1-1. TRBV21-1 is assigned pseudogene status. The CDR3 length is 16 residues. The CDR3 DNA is TGTGCCAGCATAAGGAGAGGGCGACGAAACAAATATGAAGCTTTCTTT. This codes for CASIRRGRRNKYEAFF.

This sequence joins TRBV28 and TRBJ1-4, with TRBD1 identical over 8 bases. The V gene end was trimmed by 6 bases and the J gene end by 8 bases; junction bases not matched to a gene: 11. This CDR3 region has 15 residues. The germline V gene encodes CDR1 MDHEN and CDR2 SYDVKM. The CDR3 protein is CASRPAGQGREKLFF. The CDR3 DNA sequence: TGTGCCAGCAGACCTGCTGGACAGGGAAGGGAAAAACTGTTTTTT.

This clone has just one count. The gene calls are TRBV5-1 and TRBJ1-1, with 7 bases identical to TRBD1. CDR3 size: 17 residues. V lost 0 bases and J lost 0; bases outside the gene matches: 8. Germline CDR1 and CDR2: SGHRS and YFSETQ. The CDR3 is CASSLDSPTGMNTEAFF. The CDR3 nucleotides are TGCGCCAGCAGCTTGGATTCCCCGACAGGGATGAACACTGAAGCTTTCTTT.

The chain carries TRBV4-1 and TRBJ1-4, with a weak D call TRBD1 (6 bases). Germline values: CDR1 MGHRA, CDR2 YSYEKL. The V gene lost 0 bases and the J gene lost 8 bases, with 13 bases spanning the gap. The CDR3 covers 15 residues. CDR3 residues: CASSQEGGGREKLFF. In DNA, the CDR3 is TGCGCCAGCAGCCAAGAGGGAGGGGGTCGGGAAAAACTGTTTTTT.

Here the CDR3 DNA reads TGTGCCTGGAGTGTTGGGCAGGGCCGTAATCAGCCCCAGCATTTT. Encoded protein: CAWSVGQGRNQPQHF. The chain carries TRBV30 and TRBJ1-5; weak D call: TRBD1 (5 bases). This CDR3 spans 15 amino acids. Germline V CDR1 and CDR2: GTSNPN, SVGIG (reference sequence). V was trimmed by 0 bases and J by 4 bases, leaving 13 bases between them.

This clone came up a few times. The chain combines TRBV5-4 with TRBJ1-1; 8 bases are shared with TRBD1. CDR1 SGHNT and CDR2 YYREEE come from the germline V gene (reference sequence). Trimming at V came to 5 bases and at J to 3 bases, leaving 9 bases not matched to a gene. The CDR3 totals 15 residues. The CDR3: CASRIAGGRYTEAFF. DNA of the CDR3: TGTGCCAGCAGGATAGCAGGGGGCCGTTACACTGAAGCTTTCTTT.

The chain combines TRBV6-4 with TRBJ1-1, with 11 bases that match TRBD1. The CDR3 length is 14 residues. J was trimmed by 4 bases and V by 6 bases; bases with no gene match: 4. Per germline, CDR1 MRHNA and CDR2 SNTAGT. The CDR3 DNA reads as TGTGCCAGCAGGGGACAGGGGGATGGCACTGAAGCTTTCTTT. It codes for CASRGQGDGTEAFF.

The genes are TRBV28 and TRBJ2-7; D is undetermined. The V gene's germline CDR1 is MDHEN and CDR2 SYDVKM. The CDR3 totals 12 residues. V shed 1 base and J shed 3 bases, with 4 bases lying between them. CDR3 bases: TGTGCCAGCAGTTTATTTAGCTACGAGCAGTACTTC. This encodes CASSLFSYEQYF.

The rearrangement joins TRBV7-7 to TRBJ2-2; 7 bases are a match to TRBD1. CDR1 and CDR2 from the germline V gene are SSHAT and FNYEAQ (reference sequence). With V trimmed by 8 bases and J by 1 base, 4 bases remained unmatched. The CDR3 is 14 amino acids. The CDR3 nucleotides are TGTGCCAGCCGCCGGGACAGGAACACCGGGGAGCTGTTTTTT. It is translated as CASRRDRNTGELFF.

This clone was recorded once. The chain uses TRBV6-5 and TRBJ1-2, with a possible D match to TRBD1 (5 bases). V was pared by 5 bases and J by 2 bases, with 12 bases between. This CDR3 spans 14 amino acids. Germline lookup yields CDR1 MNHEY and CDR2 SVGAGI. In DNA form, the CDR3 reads TGTGCCAGCAGTACCCTTGGGGGGAACTATGGCTACACCTTC. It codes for CASSTLGGNYGYTF.

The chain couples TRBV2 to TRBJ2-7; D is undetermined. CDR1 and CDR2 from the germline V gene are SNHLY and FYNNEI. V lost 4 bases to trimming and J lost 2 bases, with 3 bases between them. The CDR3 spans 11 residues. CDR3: CASSVTYEQYF. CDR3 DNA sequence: TGTGCCAGCAGTGTCACCTACGAGCAGTACTTC.

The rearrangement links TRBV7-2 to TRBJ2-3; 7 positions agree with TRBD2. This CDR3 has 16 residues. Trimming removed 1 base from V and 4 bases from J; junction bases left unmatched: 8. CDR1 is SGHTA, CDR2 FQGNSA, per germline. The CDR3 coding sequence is TGTGCCAGCAGCTTAGACGGCGGGAGTAGGGCAGATACGCAGTATTTT. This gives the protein CASSLDGGSRADTQYF.

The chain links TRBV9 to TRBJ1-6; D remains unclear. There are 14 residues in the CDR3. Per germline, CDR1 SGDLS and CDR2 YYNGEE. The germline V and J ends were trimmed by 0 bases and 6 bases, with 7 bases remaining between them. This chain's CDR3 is CASSVGQFNSPLHF. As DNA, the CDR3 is TGTGCCAGCAGCGTAGGTCAGTTTAATTCACCCCTCCACTTT.